One sample yielded the 25 T cell receptor beta chains listed below, sequenced in a study of cytomegalovirus exposure and HLA in healthy donors. The PCR used 60 Vbeta and 13 Jbeta primers. The method was immunoSEQ multiplex PCR; TCRdb's version includes in-frame clones alone and lacks a portion of them. This table holds roughly 170,000 clones, around 78% found once. The sequenced material came from PBMCs. Receptor source: a female donor in good health and CMV-seronegative.

The V gene is TRBV28, the J gene TRBJ1-6; 7 nucleotides match TRBD1. CDR1 MDHEN and CDR2 SYDVKM come from the germline V gene. V was pared by 6 bases and J by 6 bases, with 11 bases of the junction left unmatched. There are 16 residues in the CDR3. CDR3 residues: CASSVGGADSNSPLHF. The CDR3 DNA is TGTGCCAGCAGCGTAGGGGGCGCGGATTCTAATTCACCCCTCCACTTT.

The rearrangement joins TRBV27 to TRBJ2-1; TRBD1 matches at 7 bases. J gave up 1 base and V 2 bases, and 5 bases lay outside the gene matches. Germline CDR1 is MNHEY and CDR2 is SMNVEV (reference sequence). CDR3 length: 16 residues. CDR3 in amino acids: CASSLETGLSYNEQFF. CDR3 in DNA: TGTGCCAGCAGTTTAGAGACAGGGCTATCCTACAATGAGCAGTTCTTC.

The gene calls are TRBV7-3 and TRBJ1-1; no firm D call. Trimming removed 1 base from V and 1 base from J, with 10 bases in between. Germline V gene lookup returns CDR1 SGHTA and CDR2 FQGTGA. There are 15 residues in the CDR3. CDR3 residues: CASSLSSGGNTEAFF. CDR3 in DNA: TGTGCCAGCAGCTTAAGCAGTGGAGGGAACACTGAAGCTTTCTTT.

V gene TRBV5-1 combines with J gene TRBJ1-1; 9 positions match TRBD1. The trim removed 4 bases at V and 1 base at J, leaving 8 bases unmatched. In germline, CDR1 is SGHRS, CDR2 YFSETQ. The CDR3 spans 16 residues. The CDR3 nucleotides read TGCGCCAGCAGCGATACAGGACAGGGGACGAACACTGAAGCTTTCTTT. It translates to CASSDTGQGTNTEAFF.

V is TRBV4-2 and J is TRBJ1-2; no firm D call. V shed 0 bases and J shed 6 bases, with 17 bases lying between them. Germline V gene sequence: CDR1 LGHNA, CDR2 YNFKEQ. The CDR3 is 16 amino acids. As DNA, the CDR3 is TGTGCCAGCAGCCAAGAGCTTCGTGTAAGGGAGAATGGCTACACCTTC. This sequence encodes CASSQELRVRENGYTF.

The chain recombines TRBV7-9 with TRBJ1-1; maybe TRBD1 (6 bases). The germline V gene encodes CDR1 SEHNR and CDR2 FQNEAQ (reference sequence). V lost 5 bases and J 10 bases, leaving 17 bases between the germline ends. This CDR3 contains 13 residues. The CDR3 sequence: CASSPSGGQGAFF. In nucleotides, the CDR3 is TGTGCCAGCAGCCCGTCGGGGGGCCAGGGAGCTTTCTTT.

This chain uses TRBV10-3 with TRBJ2-3; 7 positions match TRBD2. This CDR3 spans 16 amino acids. CDR1 is ENHRY, CDR2 SYGVKD, per germline. Unmatched junction bases numbered 10, after V lost 4 bases and J lost 3 bases. The chain's CDR3 is CAISVQRGGVTDTQYF. The DNA for the CDR3 is TGTGCCATCAGTGTCCAACGCGGGGGTGTGACAGATACGCAGTATTTT.

The chain combines TRBV12-2 with TRBJ2-5; the DNA was not compared with TRBD2, the D call given in the table. TRBV12-2 corresponds to a pseudogene. This CDR3 has 21 amino acids. The CDR3: CASRLSPRGANEEREGETQYF. In DNA form, the CDR3 reads TGTGCAAGTCGCTTGTCCCCTCGGGGGGCGAACGAGGAGCGGGAGGGGGAGACCCAGTACTTC.

J is TRBJ1-5 and V is TRBV18, with 9 bases aligning to TRBD1. Per the germline V gene, CDR1 is KGHSH and CDR2 is LQKENI. Trimming took 3 bases from V and 0 from J; bases not matched to a gene: 12. The CDR3 extends over 19 amino acids. The CDR3 sequence: CASSPSLIRTGDSNQPQHF. The CDR3 DNA reads as TGTGCCAGCTCACCCTCCCTCATTCGGACAGGGGATAGCAATCAGCCCCAGCATTTT.

The CDR3 reads CASSPVAGGVNEQFF. CDR3 DNA: TGTGCCAGCAGCCCCGTAGCGGGGGGTGTCAATGAGCAGTTCTTC. V is TRBV5-8 and J is TRBJ2-1; 10 bases map to TRBD2. CDR1 is SGHTS and CDR2 is YDEGEE in the germline V gene. Germline trimming cut 4 bases from V and 6 bases from J; bases unmatched to any gene: 7. The CDR3 contains 15 residues.

The CDR3 here is CAWSVQVGGVNQPQHF. The CDR3 coding sequence is TGTGCCTGGAGTGTACAAGTGGGGGGGGTCAATCAGCCCCAGCATTTT. V and J are TRBV30 and TRBJ1-5; D is perhaps TRBD1 (5 bases). Trimming removed 0 bases from V and 3 bases from J, with 15 bases in between. The CDR3 is made up of 16 amino acids. Germline assignment: CDR1 GTSNPN and CDR2 SVGIG (reference sequence).

This clone was seen just once. CDR3 nucleotide sequence: TGTGCCAGTAGTATGAGGAGGGCAGCGGAGACGGCCGAAGCTTTCTTT. Encoded protein: CASSMRRAAETAEAFF. The chain employs TRBV19 and TRBJ1-1; no clear D gene. Germline assignment: CDR1 LNHDA and CDR2 SQIVND (reference sequence). Trimming pared 3 bases from V and 8 bases from J, leaving 22 bases between. The CDR3 extends over 16 amino acids.

In DNA form, the CDR3 reads TGTGCCAGCAGCAAAACGGAGGCTGAAGCTTTCTTT. Protein: CASSKTEAEAFF. This sequence joins TRBV7-9 and TRBJ1-1; D gene unclear. Trimming took off 5 bases at V and 6 bases at J, with 10 bases between the two ends. This CDR3 is built from 12 residues. CDR1 is SEHNR, CDR2 FQNEAQ, per germline (reference sequence).

The CDR3 DNA sequence: TGTGCCAGCGGCCCCCTGGCTAGCGGCCCTCGTAGGTACAATGAGCAGTTCTTC. This sequence encodes CASGPLASGPRRYNEQFF. The V and J genes are TRBV28 and TRBJ2-1; 7 positions match TRBD2. Germline V gene lookup returns CDR1 MDHEN and CDR2 SYDVKM. Unmatched junction bases numbered 20, after V lost 8 bases and J lost 4 bases. CDR3 length equals 18 residues.

This clone was seen more than once but under ten times. The CDR3 DNA sequence: TGTGCCTGGAGTGACCAGGCCTTGCGTTCACCCCTCCACTTT. Its protein product is CAWSDQALRSPLHF. The chain recombines TRBV30 with TRBJ1-6; D uncertain. Deletions cut 1 base from V and 9 bases from J, with 13 bases between. CDR1 and CDR2 from the germline V gene are GTSNPN and SVGIG (reference sequence). CDR3 length equals 14 residues.

This clone was picked up a small number of times. V is TRBV19 and J is TRBJ2-5, with no clear D. TRBJ2-7 explains the end of the DNA better; the J call may be wrong. There are 16 residues in the CDR3. CDR1 LNHDA and CDR2 SQIVND come from the germline V gene (reference sequence). The CDR3: CASSIVASRGAYEQYF. CDR3 sequence (DNA): TGTGCCAGTAGTATAGTGGCCTCCAGAGGCGCCTACGAGCAGTACTTC.

This rearrangement joins TRBV7-2 to TRBJ2-7; 11 positions agree with TRBD1. The length of the CDR3 is 14 residues. J lost 6 bases, V lost 8 bases, and 9 bases had no gene match. From germline, CDR1 is SGHTA and CDR2 FQGNSA. The CDR3 bases are TGTGCCAGCGGAATTGGACAGGGGGCGGCCGAGCAGTACTTC. Translating gives CASGIGQGAAEQYF.

In its sample, this clone was seen once. The rearrangement links TRBV30 to TRBJ2-1; 13 positions agree with TRBD2. CDR1 is GTSNPN and CDR2 is SVGIG in the germline V gene (reference sequence). The CDR3 contains 14 residues. With V trimmed by 4 bases and J by 7 bases, 4 bases remained unmatched. The CDR3 region is CAWNPGLAGNEQFF. CDR3 nucleotide sequence: TGTGCCTGGAATCCGGGACTAGCGGGAAATGAGCAGTTCTTC.

In this sample, this clone is medium-sized (0.01 to 0.1%). This rearrangement joins TRBV5-1 to TRBJ2-7; 9 nucleotides align to TRBD1. Germline CDR1 SGHRS, CDR2 YFSETQ. The CDR3 is 15 amino acids. J lost 5 bases, V lost 1 base, and 7 bases had no gene match. The CDR3 DNA sequence: TGCGCCAGCAGCTTGAGGGGACAGGGAAGGAACGAGCAGTACTTC. Amino acid sequence: CASSLRGQGRNEQYF.

This sequence joins TRBV30 and TRBJ2-2; D gene ambiguous. This CDR3 is built from 15 residues. Germline lookup yields CDR1 GTSNPN and CDR2 SVGIG (reference sequence). Trimming removed 0 bases at V and 2 bases at J, with 10 bases between. This CDR3 reads CAWSVLQINTGELFF. The CDR3 DNA follows: TGTGCCTGGAGTGTATTACAGATAAACACCGGGGAGCTGTTTTTT. Full variable domain (rest looked up from reference TRBV30 and TRBJ2-2): SQTIHQWPATLVQPVGSPLSLECTVEGTSNPNLYWYRQAAGRGLQLLFYSVGIGQISSEVPQNLSASRPQDRQFILSSKKLLLSDSGFYLCAWSVLQINTGELFFGEGSRLTVL.

This sequence joins TRBV15 and TRBJ2-1; 12 bases align to TRBD2. The CDR3 covers 15 residues. CDR1 LNHNV and CDR2 YYDKDF come from the germline V gene (reference sequence). V shed 6 bases and J 5 bases; nucleotides not matched to a gene: 5. The CDR3 sequence is CATSKTSGGNNEQFF. In DNA form, the CDR3 reads TGTGCCACCAGTAAAACTAGCGGGGGGAACAATGAGCAGTTCTTC.

This chain connects TRBV9 to TRBJ2-3; 9 bases agree with TRBD1. Germline V lookup: CDR1 SGDLS, CDR2 YYNGEE. V was clipped by 3 bases and J by 2 bases; unmatched bases: 7. There are 16 residues in the CDR3. CDR3 loop: CASSEGTGYVTDTQYF. The CDR3 DNA reads as TGTGCCAGCAGCGAGGGGACAGGGTATGTCACAGATACGCAGTATTTT.

The chain uses TRBV11-1 and TRBJ2-7; D may be TRBD1 (5 bases). This CDR3 contains 14 residues. V lost 0 bases, J lost 6 bases, and 12 bases lay in between. The V gene's germline CDR1 is SGHAT and CDR2 FQDESV (reference sequence). DNA for the CDR3: TGTGCCAGCAGCTTAGCGTGGCAGGGAAGCGAGCAGTACTTC. Translation: CASSLAWQGSEQYF.

The sample holds a few counts of this clone. The chain uses TRBV27 and TRBJ2-5; 11 positions match TRBD1. The ends lost 5 bases at V and 4 bases at J; junction bases unmatched: 15. Germline CDR1 and CDR2: MNHEY and SMNVEV (reference sequence). This CDR3 spans 18 amino acids. In nucleotides, the CDR3 is TGTGCCAGCAGTCCCACCCATCCGTTGGGGACAGGGGGAGAGACCCAGTACTTC. This encodes CASSPTHPLGTGGETQYF.

The sample holds one count of this clone. The CDR3 here is CASSYSGQPGGYTF. The DNA for the CDR3 is TGTGCCAGCAGTTACTCGGGGCAGCCTGGTGGCTACACCTTC. This chain links TRBV6-5 with TRBJ1-2; D is perhaps TRBD1 (5 bases). There are 14 residues in the CDR3. Trimming took 0 bases from V and 7 from J, leaving 12 bases between them. In germline, CDR1 is MNHEY, CDR2 SVGAGI.